The 21 T cell receptor beta chains presented below share a single source sample, sequenced in a study of metastatic and nonmetastatic thyroid tumors. Each patient went into thyroid surgery without having received any treatment. With MiXCR, TCRdb reprocessed the PCR reads. Of 45,000 to 55,000 clones listed, more than 20% are singletons. The sample comprised blood. The receptors derive from a male donor with papillary thyroid cancer or a benign thyroid nodule (not recorded which). Some clones in this sample may be carry-over from other donors' samples.

For this clone: Given a much more abundant clone one base away, this may be a read error. This chain joins TRBV20-1 and TRBJ1-6; the D is unclear. This CDR3 is 12 amino acids long. The V end lost 3 bases, the J end lost 12 bases, and 12 bases lay between the germline ends. Germline CDR1 reads DFQATT; CDR2 reads SNEGSKA (reference sequence). The CDR3 here is CSARDQNGPLHF. CDR3 bases: TGCAGTGCTAGGGATCAGAACGGACCCCTCCACTTT.

This clone was recorded at least ten times. The V and J genes are TRBV5-6 and TRBJ2-1; 9 bases are shared with TRBD2. The CDR3 runs 17 residues. Germline assignment: CDR1 SGHDT and CDR2 YYEEEE. After removal of 2 bases from V and 8 bases from J, the junction contained 14 bases not matched to a gene. The chain's CDR3 is CASSLALGGTSGYEQFF. CDR3 nucleotides: TGTGCCAGCAGCTTAGCGCTTGGGGGAACTAGCGGGTATGAGCAGTTCTTC.

This clone was seen ten or more times. The chain uses TRBV20-1 and TRBJ2-3; D is possibly TRBD2 (6 bases). The V end lost 0 bases, the J end lost 5 bases, and 12 bases lay between the germline ends. Germline CDR1 reads DFQATT; CDR2 reads SNEGSKA (reference sequence). This CDR3 spans 14 amino acids. CDR3 loop: CSARDSGEVDTQYF. The CDR3 DNA reads TGCAGTGCTAGAGATTCGGGGGAGGTAGATACGCAGTATTTT.

This clone was seen repeatedly, ten times or more. The J gene is TRBJ1-1, the V gene TRBV27; possible D gene TRBD1, 5 bases. V dropped 2 bases and J dropped 3 bases, with 10 bases sitting between them. The V gene's germline CDR1 is MNHEY and CDR2 SMNVEV (reference sequence). The CDR3 spans 14 residues. CDR3 in amino acids: CASSLPGSYTEAFF. As DNA, the CDR3 is TGTGCCAGCAGTTTACCAGGGTCGTACACTGAAGCTTTCTTT.

There are many counts of this clone. The rearrangement joins TRBV18 to TRBJ2-5; 8 positions match TRBD2. CDR1 and CDR2 (germline): KGHSH, LQKENI. V was clipped by 0 bases and J by 7 bases; unmatched bases: 13. The CDR3 covers 17 residues. For the CDR3, the DNA is TGTGCCAGCTCACCACCGGGGGTTAGCGGGACCACCAGGACCCAGTACTTC. Translated: CASSPPGVSGTTRTQYF.

The table lists this clone with many counts. The CDR3 DNA reads as TGTGCCAGCAGTTTCCCGGGACTAGCGGGAGGGCAAGAGACCCAGTACTTC. This encodes CASSFPGLAGGQETQYF. V usage is TRBV7-9 and J usage is TRBJ2-5, with 16 bases matching TRBD2. CDR3 length equals 17 residues. J was trimmed by 2 bases and V by 6 bases; bases with no gene match: 6. The V gene's germline CDR1 is SEHNR and CDR2 FQNEAQ (reference sequence).

This clone was counted ten times or more. The chain combines TRBV5-1 with TRBJ2-1, with D unresolved. Trimming took off 5 bases at V and 5 bases at J, with 14 bases between the two ends. CDR1 and CDR2 from the germline V gene are SGHRS and YFSETQ. The CDR3 runs 14 residues. The CDR3: CASSSSVENNEQFF. For the CDR3, the DNA is TGCGCCAGCAGTAGTTCGGTTGAAAACAATGAGCAGTTCTTC.

This clone was picked up many times. V and J are TRBV29-1 and TRBJ2-3, with 8 bases identical to TRBD1. J was trimmed by 3 bases and V by 4 bases; bases with no gene match: 6. Germline loops: CDR1 SQVTM, CDR2 ANQGSEA. This CDR3 has 14 amino acids. CDR3 sequence reads: CSVAGRGRTDTQYF. The CDR3 nucleotides are TGCAGCGTTGCTGGCAGGGGGCGTACAGATACGCAGTATTTT.

Judged by abundance, this clone is medium-sized. V usage is TRBV6-5 and J usage is TRBJ1-1; no clear D. Germline CDR1 and CDR2: MNHEY and SVGAGI. The CDR3 length is 14 residues. Between the trimmed V and J ends, which lost 0 bases and 4 bases, there was a span of 9 bases. The CDR3 region is CASSYSRGGTEAFF. The CDR3, as DNA: TGTGCCAGCAGTTACTCTCGGGGAGGCACTGAAGCTTTCTTT.

This clone was picked up many times. The gene calls are TRBV6-1 and TRBJ2-3; D not resolved. The CDR3 length is 13 residues. Trimming took 7 bases from V and 2 from J, leaving 10 bases between them. Germline V gives CDR1 MNHNS, CDR2 SASEGT. In DNA form, the CDR3 reads TGTGCCAGCACCGACGTCCTCACAGATACGCAGTATTTT. Translating it yields CASTDVLTDTQYF.

The chain carries TRBV2 and TRBJ2-3; possible D gene TRBD2, 6 bases. This CDR3 spans 13 amino acids. Looked up from germline, CDR1 is SNHLY and CDR2 is FYNNEI. The V end was cut by 7 bases, the J end by 6 bases, with 14 bases between. CDR3 region: CASTGTVRDTQYF. The CDR3 nucleotides read TGTGCCAGCACCGGGACTGTCCGGGATACGCAGTATTTT.

The chain links TRBV7-6 to TRBJ2-5; 10 nucleotides line up with TRBD2. Per germline, CDR1 SGHVS and CDR2 FNYEAQ. This CDR3 has 17 amino acids. The V and J ends lost 5 bases and 5 bases, in that order; junction bases with no gene match: 14. CDR3 in amino acids: CASSPGLAATQRETQYF. DNA of the CDR3: TGTGCCAGCAGCCCCGGACTAGCGGCTACTCAACGGGAGACCCAGTACTTC. Full variable domain (outside the CDR3, taken from reference TRBV7-6 and TRBJ2-5): GAGVSQSPRYKVTKRGQDVALRCDPISGHVSLYWYRQALGQGPEFLTYFNYEAQQDKSGLPNDRFSAERPEGSISTLTIQRTEQRDSAMYRCASSPGLAATQRETQYFGPGTRLLVL.

Many counts were recorded for this clone. The chain uses TRBV5-8 and TRBJ1-3; D not certain. Trimming left V 7 bases short and J 0 bases short, with 11 bases between. Germline CDR1 reads SGHTS; CDR2 reads YDEGEE. The CDR3 spans 14 residues. CDR3 residues: CASHSSGSGNTIYF. The CDR3 bases are TGTGCCAGCCATTCCTCCGGCTCTGGAAACACCATATATTTT.

This clone was counted at least ten times. The chain combines TRBV29-1 with TRBJ2-7, with a possible D match to TRBD2 (5 bases). Trimming removed 4 bases at V and 1 base at J, with 8 bases between. The CDR3 has 12 amino acids. CDR1 is SQVTM, CDR2 ANQGSEA, per germline. The CDR3 DNA follows: TGCAGCGTTGTGGAGCGGTCCTACGAGCAGTACTTC. It encodes CSVVERSYEQYF.

This clone was counted ten times or more. The chain is built from TRBV6-1 and TRBJ2-6; either TRBD1 or TRBD2 may fit D (5 bases each). This CDR3 spans 16 amino acids. Trimming shortened V by 5 bases and J by 0 bases, and 11 bases separated the two germline ends. Germline V gene data show CDR1 as MNHNS and CDR2 as SASEGT. The CDR3 region has the DNA TGTGCCAGCAGTCAGGACGGGGCCTCTGGGGCCAACGTCCTGACTTTC. Its protein product is CASSQDGASGANVLTF.

A few counts support this clone. The rearrangement links TRBV27 to TRBJ2-3; 14 nucleotides agree with TRBD2. V shed 5 bases, J shed 6 bases, and the junction held 4 bases outside the gene matches. There are 15 residues in the CDR3. Germline-derived CDR1 and CDR2 are MNHEY and SMNVEV (reference sequence). CDR3 in DNA: TGTGCCAGCAGTCCGGGACTAGCGGGAGCGGATACGCAGTATTTT. Amino acids: CASSPGLAGADTQYF.

This clone was recorded many times. The chain combines TRBV11-1 with TRBJ2-2, with 7 bases identical to TRBD2. The CDR3 runs to 16 residues. Trimming took 1 base from V and 5 from J; bases not matched to a gene: 7. Germline CDR1 SGHAT, CDR2 FQDESV (reference sequence). This chain's CDR3 is CASSLVWAGATGELFF. The DNA of the CDR3 is TGTGCCAGCAGCTTAGTTTGGGCGGGAGCAACCGGGGAGCTGTTTTTT.

This clone was recorded many times. The chain employs TRBV29-1 and TRBJ2-1, with D unclear. This CDR3 contains 14 residues. The germline gives CDR1 SQVTM, CDR2 ANQGSEA. V lost 4 bases, J lost 0 bases, and 10 bases lay in between. Here the CDR3 reads CSVVMANSYNEQFF. The CDR3 DNA is TGCAGCGTTGTCATGGCTAACTCCTACAATGAGCAGTTCTTC.

This clone has at least ten counts. The CDR3 DNA follows: TGTGCCAGCAGCGTAGAACCCCGGGGGGATGAGCAGTTCTTC. This translates into CASSVEPRGDEQFF. The chain has TRBV9 and TRBJ2-1; 7 bases map to TRBD2. Trimming took 0 bases from V and 8 from J; bases not matched to a gene: 5. The CDR3 runs to 14 residues. Germline lookup yields CDR1 SGDLS and CDR2 YYNGEE.

This clone was found a few times. V gene TRBV6-1 combines with J gene TRBJ1-5; 7 nucleotides align to TRBD1. J gave up 5 bases and V 5 bases, and 9 bases lay outside the gene matches. The CDR3 covers 15 residues. From germline, CDR1 is MNHNS and CDR2 SASEGT. Here the CDR3 reads CASSPRQGPYQPQHF. CDR3 DNA sequence: TGTGCCAGCAGTCCCCGACAGGGACCCTATCAGCCCCAGCATTTT.

This clone was seen many times. Just one base apart from a much larger clone, this may be a read error. The identical CDR3 is also encoded by other nucleotide sequences in the sample. In DNA, the CDR3 is TGTGCCGGACGGACAGGGGGGAACACCGGGGAACTGTTTTTT. As protein: CAGRTGGNTGELFF. The chain links TRBV30 to TRBJ2-2; TRBD1 aligns across 10 bases. The CDR3 is 14 residues long. Germline CDR1 reads GTSNPN; CDR2 reads SVGIG (reference sequence).